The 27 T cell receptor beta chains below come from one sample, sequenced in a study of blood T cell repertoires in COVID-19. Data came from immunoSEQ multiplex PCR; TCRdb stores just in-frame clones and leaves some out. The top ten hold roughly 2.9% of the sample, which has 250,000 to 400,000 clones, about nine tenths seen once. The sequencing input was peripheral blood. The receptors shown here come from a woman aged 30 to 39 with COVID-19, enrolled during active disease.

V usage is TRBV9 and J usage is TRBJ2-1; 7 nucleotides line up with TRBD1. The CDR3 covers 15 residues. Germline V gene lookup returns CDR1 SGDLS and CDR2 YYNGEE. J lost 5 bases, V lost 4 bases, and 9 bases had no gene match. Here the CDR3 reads CASSFRQGVDNEQFF. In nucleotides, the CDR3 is TGTGCCAGCAGCTTCCGACAGGGAGTCGACAATGAGCAGTTCTTC. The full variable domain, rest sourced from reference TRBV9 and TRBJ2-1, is DSGVTQTPKHLITATGQRVTLRCSPRSGDLSVYWYQQSLDQGLQFLIQYYNGEERAKGNILERFSAQQFPDLHSELNLSSLELGDSALYFCASSFRQGVDNEQFFGPGTRLTVL.

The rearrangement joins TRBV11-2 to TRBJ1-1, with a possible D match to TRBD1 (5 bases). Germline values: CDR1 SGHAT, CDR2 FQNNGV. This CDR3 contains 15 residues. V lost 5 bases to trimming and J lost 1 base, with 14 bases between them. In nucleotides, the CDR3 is TGTGCCAGCAGCCCTGGGGGGACCCAGAACACTGAAGCTTTCTTT. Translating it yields CASSPGGTQNTEAFF.

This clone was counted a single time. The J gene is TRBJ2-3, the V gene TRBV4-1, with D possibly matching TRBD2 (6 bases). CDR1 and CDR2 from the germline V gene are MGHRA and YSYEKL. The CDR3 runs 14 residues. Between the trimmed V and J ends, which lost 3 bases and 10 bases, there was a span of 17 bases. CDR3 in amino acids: CASSQPGVGIAQYF. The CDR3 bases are TGCGCCAGCAGCCAGCCGGGAGTGGGCATCGCGCAGTATTTT.

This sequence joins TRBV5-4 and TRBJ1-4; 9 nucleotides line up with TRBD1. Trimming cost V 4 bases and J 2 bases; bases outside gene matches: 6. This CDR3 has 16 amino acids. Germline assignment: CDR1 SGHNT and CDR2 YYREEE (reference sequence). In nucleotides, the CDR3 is TGTGCCAGCAGCCGGAGACAGGGGGGGACTAATGAAAAACTGTTTTTT. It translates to CASSRRQGGTNEKLFF.

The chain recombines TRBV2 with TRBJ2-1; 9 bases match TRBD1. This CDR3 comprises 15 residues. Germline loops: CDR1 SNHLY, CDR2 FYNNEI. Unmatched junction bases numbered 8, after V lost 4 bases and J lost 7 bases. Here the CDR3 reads CASSVRGQGTNEQFF. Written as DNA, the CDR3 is TGTGCCAGCAGTGTAAGGGGACAGGGAACGAATGAGCAGTTCTTC.

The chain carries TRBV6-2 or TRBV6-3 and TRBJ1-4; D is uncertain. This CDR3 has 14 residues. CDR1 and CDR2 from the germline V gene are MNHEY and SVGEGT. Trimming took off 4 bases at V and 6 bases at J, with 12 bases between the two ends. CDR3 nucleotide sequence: TGTGCCAGCAGTTTGTCCAGGAACGATGAAAAACTGTTTTTT. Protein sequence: CASSLSRNDEKLFF.

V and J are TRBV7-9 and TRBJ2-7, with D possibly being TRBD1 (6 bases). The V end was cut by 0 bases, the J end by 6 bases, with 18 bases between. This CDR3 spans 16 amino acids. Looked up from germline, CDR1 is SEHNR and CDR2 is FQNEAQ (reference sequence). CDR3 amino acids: CASSLAEAGVGSEQYF. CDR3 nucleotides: TGTGCCAGCAGCTTAGCCGAGGCAGGGGTGGGGAGCGAGCAGTACTTC.

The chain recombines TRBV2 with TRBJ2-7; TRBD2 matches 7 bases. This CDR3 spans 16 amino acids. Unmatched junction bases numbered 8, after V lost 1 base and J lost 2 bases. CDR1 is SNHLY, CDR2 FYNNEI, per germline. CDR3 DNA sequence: TGTGCCAGCAGTGAAGTGTGGAGGGAGGGCCCCTACGAGCAGTACTTC. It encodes CASSEVWREGPYEQYF.

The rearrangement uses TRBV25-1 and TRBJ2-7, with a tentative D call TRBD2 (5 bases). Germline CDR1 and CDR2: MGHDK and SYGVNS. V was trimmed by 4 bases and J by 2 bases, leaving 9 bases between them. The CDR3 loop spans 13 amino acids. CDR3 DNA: TGTGCCAGCAGTGGGACTCCGCCCTACGAGCAGTACTTC. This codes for CASSGTPPYEQYF.

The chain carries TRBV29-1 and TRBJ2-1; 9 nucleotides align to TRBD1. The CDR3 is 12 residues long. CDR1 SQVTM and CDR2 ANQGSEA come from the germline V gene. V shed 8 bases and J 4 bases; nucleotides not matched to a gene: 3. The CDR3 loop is CSTGQGYNEQFF. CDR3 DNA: TGCAGCACGGGACAGGGTTACAATGAGCAGTTCTTC.

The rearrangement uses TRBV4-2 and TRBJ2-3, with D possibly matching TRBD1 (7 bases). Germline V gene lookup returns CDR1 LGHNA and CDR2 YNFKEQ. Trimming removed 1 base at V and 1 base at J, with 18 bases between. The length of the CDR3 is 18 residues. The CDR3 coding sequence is TGTGCCAGCAGCCAAGCTATCGCCGCGGGACAGCGCACAGATACGCAGTATTTT. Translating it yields CASSQAIAAGQRTDTQYF.

CDR3 residues: CASRHPGGSEKLFF. Written as DNA, the CDR3 is TGTGCCAGCAGGCACCCGGGGGGGAGTGAAAAACTGTTTTTT. The chain combines TRBV28 with TRBJ1-4, with D possibly being TRBD1 (5 bases). CDR1 MDHEN and CDR2 SYDVKM come from the germline V gene. Between the trimmed V and J ends, which lost 6 bases and 7 bases, there was a span of 15 bases. The CDR3 consists of 14 residues. The full variable domain, completed using reference TRBV28 and TRBJ1-4, is DVKVTQSSRYLVKRTGEKVFLECVQDMDHENMFWYRQDPGLGLRLIYFSYDVKMKEKGDIPEGYSVSREKKERFSLILESASTNQTSMYLCASRHPGGSEKLFFGSGTQLSVL.

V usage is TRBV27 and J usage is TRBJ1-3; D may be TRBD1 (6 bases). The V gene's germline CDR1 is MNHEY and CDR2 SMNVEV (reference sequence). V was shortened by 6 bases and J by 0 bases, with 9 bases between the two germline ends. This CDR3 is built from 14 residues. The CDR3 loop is CASRGAFSGNTIYF. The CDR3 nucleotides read TGTGCCAGCAGGGGGGCCTTCTCTGGAAACACCATATATTTT.

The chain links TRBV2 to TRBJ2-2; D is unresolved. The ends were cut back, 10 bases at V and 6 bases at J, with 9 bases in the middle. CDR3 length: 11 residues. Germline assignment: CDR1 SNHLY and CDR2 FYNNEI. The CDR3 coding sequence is TGTGCCACCCTCCTCGCCGGGGAGCTGTTTTTT. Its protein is CATLLAGELFF.

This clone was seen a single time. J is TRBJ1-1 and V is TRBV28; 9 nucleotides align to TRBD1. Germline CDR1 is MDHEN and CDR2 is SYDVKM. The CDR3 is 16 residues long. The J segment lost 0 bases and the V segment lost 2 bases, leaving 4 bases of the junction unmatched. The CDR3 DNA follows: TGTGCCAGCAGTTTAGGACAGGGGTTCATGAACACTGAAGCTTTCTTT. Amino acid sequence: CASSLGQGFMNTEAFF.

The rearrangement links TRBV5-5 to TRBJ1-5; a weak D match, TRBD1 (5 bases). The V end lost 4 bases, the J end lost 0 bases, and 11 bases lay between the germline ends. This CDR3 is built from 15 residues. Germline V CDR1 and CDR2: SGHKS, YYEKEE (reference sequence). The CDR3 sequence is CASSGNRSSNQPQHF. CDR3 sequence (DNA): TGTGCCAGCAGCGGAAACAGGAGTAGCAATCAGCCCCAGCATTTT.

CDR3 sequence reads: CASSEGPRNEQYF. Written as DNA, the CDR3 is TGTGCCAGCAGTGAAGGTCCCAGAAACGAGCAGTACTTC. The gene calls are TRBV6-1 and TRBJ2-7; no clear D. The CDR3 sequence is 13 residues long. Trimming removed 1 base from V and 5 bases from J, with 9 bases in between. Germline lookup yields CDR1 MNHNS and CDR2 SASEGT.

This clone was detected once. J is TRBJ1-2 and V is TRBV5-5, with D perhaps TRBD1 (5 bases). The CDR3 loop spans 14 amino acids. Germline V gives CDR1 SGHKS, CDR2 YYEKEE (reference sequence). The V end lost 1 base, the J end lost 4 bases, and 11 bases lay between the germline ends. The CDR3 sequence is CASSLLGGSYGYTF. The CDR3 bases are TGTGCCAGCAGCTTGCTCGGGGGTTCCTATGGCTACACCTTC.

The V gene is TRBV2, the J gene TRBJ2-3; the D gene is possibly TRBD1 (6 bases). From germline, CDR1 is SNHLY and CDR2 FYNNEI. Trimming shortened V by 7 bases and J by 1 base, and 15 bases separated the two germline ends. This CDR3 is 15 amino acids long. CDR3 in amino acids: CASTTLAGGTDTQYF. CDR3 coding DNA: TGTGCCAGCACCACTTTGGCAGGGGGCACAGATACGCAGTATTTT.

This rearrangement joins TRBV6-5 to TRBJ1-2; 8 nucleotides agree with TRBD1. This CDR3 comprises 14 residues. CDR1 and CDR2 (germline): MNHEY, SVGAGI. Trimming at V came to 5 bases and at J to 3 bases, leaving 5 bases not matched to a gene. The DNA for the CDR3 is TGTGCCAGCAGTAAGGGACAGGTTGACTATGGCTACACCTTC. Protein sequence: CASSKGQVDYGYTF.

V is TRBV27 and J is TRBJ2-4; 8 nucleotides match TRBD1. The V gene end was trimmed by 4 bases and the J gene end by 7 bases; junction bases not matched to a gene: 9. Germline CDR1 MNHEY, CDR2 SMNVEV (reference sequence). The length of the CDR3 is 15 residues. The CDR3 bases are TGTGCCAGCAGTTCACGACAGGGGACGGCGAACATTCAGTACTTC. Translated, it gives CASSSRQGTANIQYF.

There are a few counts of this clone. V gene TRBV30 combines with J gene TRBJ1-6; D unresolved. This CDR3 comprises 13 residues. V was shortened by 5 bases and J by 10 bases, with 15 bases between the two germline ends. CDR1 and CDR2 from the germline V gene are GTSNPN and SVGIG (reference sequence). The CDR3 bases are TGTGCCTGGTTGACCATAGGAGACTCACCCCTCCACTTT. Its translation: CAWLTIGDSPLHF.

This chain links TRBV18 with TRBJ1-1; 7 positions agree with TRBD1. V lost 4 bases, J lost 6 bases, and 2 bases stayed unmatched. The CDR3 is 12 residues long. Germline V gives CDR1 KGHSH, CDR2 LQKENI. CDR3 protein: CASSRQGAEAFF. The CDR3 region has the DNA TGTGCCAGCTCACGTCAGGGGGCTGAAGCTTTCTTT. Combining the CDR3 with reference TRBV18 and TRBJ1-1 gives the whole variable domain NAGVMQNPRHLVRRRGQEARLRCSPMKGHSHVYWYRQLPEEGLKFMVYLQKENIIDESGMPKERFSAEFPKEGPSILRIQQVVRGDSAAYFCASSRQGAEAFFGQGTRLTVV.

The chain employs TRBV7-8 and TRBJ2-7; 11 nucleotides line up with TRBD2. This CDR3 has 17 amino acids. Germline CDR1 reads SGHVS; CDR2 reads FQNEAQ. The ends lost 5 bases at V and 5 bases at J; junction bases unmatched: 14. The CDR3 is CASSIVPGLAVRDEQYF. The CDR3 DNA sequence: TGTGCCAGCAGCATCGTCCCGGGACTAGCGGTGCGCGACGAGCAGTACTTC.

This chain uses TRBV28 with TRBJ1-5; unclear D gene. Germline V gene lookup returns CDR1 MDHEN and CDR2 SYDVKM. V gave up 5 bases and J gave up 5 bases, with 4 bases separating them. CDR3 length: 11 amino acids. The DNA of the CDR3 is TGTGCCAGCAGTCGGGATCAGCCCCAGCATTTT. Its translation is CASSRDQPQHF.

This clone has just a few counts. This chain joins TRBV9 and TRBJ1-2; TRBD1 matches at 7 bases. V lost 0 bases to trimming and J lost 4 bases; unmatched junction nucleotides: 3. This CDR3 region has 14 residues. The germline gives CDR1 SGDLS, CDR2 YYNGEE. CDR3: CASSVGTGIYGYTF. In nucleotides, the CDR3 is TGTGCCAGCAGCGTAGGGACAGGTATCTATGGCTACACCTTC. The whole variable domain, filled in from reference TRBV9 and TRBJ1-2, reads DSGVTQTPKHLITATGQRVTLRCSPRSGDLSVYWYQQSLDQGLQFLIQYYNGEERAKGNILERFSAQQFPDLHSELNLSSLELGDSALYFCASSVGTGIYGYTFGSGTRLTVV.

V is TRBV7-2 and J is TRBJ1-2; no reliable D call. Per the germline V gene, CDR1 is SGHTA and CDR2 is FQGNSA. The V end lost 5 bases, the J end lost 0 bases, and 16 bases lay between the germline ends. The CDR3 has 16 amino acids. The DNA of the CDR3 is TGTGCCAGCAGCCCCTATTTGGCAGACTCTAACTATGGCTACACCTTC. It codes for CASSPYLADSNYGYTF.